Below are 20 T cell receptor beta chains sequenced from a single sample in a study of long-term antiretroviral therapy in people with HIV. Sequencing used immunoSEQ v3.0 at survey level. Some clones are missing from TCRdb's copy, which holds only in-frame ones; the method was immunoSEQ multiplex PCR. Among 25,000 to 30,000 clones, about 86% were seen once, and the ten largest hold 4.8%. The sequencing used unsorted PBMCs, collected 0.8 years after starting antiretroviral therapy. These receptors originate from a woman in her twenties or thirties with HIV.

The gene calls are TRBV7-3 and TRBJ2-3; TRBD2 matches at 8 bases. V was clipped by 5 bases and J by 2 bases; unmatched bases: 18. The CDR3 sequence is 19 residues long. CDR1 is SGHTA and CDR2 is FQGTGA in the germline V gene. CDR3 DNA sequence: TGTGCCAGCAGCCCCTCCCCCCCCAGCGGGGGCGCCTTCACAGATACGCAGTATTTT. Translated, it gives CASSPSPPSGGAFTDTQYF.

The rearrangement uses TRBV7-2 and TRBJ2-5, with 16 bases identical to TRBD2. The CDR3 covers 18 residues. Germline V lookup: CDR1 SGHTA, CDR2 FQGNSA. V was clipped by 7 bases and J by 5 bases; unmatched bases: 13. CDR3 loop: CASNPKVGLAGGWETQYF. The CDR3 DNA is TGTGCCAGCAACCCTAAAGTGGGACTAGCGGGGGGGTGGGAGACCCAGTACTTC.

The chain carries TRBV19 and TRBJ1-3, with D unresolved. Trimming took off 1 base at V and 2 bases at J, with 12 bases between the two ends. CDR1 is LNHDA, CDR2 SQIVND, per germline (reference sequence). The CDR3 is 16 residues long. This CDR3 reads CASSIGSGGAGNTIYF. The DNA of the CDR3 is TGTGCCAGTAGTATAGGGTCAGGAGGAGCTGGAAACACCATATATTTT.

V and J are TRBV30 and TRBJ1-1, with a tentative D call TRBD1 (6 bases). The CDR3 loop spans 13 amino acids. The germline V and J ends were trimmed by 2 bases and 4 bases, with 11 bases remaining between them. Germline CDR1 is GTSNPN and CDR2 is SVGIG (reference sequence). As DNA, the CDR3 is TGTGCCTGGAGTAAACAGGGTTTCACTGAAGCTTTCTTT. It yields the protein CAWSKQGFTEAFF.

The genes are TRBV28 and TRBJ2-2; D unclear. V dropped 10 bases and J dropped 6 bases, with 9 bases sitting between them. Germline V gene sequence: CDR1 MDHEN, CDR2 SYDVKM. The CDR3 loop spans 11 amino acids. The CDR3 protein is CATVGSGELFF. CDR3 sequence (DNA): TGTGCCACGGTGGGGTCCGGGGAGCTGTTTTTT.

CDR3 amino acids: CASSPQGSNEKLFF. In DNA form, the CDR3 reads TGTGCCAGCTCACCTCAAGGGAGTAATGAAAAACTGTTTTTT. The chain uses TRBV18 and TRBJ1-4; no firm D call. The V and J ends lost 3 bases and 4 bases respectively, with 9 bases between them. CDR1 and CDR2 (germline): KGHSH, LQKENI. This CDR3 is built from 14 residues.

The CDR3 bases are TGCGCCAGCAGCCCAGGGGGTCTAGCCAAAAACATTCAGTACTTC. As protein: CASSPGGLAKNIQYF. This chain links TRBV5-1 with TRBJ2-4; 7 bases are a match to TRBD1. The J segment lost 0 bases and the V segment lost 4 bases, leaving 4 bases of the junction unmatched. The CDR3 sequence is 15 residues long. Per germline, CDR1 SGHRS and CDR2 YFSETQ. Looking up the rest from reference TRBV5-1 and TRBJ2-4 gives the full variable domain: KAGVTQTPRYLIKTRGQQVTLSCSPISGHRSVSWYQQTPGQGLQFLFEYFSETQRNKGNFPGRFSGRQFSNSRSEMNVSTLELGDSALYLCASSPGGLAKNIQYFGAGTRLSVL.

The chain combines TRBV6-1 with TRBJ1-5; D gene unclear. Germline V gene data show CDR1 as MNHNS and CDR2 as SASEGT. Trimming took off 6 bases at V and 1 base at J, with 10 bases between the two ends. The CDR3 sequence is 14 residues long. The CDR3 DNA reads TGTGCCAGCAGCCTTATCTTGAGCAATCAGCCCCAGCATTTT. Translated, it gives CASSLILSNQPQHF.

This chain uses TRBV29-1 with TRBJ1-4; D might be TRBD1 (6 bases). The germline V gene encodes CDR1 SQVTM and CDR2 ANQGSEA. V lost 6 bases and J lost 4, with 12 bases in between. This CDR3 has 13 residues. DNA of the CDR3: TGCAGCGTGCGACAGGTTCTTAATGAAAAACTGTTTTTT. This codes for CSVRQVLNEKLFF.

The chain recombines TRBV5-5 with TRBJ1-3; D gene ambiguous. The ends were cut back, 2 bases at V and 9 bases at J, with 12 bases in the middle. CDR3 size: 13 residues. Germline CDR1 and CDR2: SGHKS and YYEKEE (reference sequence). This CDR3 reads CASSFSPGGTIYF. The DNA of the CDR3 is TGTGCCAGCAGCTTTTCTCCCGGAGGCACCATATATTTT. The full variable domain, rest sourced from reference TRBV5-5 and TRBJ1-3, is DAGVTQSPTHLIKTRGQQVTLRCSPISGHKSVSWYQQVLGQGPQFIFQYYEKEERGRGNFPDRFSARQFPNYSSELNVNALLLGDSALYLCASSFSPGGTIYFGEGSWLTVV.

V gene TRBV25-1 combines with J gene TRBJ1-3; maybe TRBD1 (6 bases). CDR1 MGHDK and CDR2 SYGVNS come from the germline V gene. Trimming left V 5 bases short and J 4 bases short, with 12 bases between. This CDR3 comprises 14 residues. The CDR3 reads CASSNREPGNTIYF. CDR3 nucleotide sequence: TGTGCCAGCAGTAACAGGGAGCCAGGAAACACCATATATTTT.

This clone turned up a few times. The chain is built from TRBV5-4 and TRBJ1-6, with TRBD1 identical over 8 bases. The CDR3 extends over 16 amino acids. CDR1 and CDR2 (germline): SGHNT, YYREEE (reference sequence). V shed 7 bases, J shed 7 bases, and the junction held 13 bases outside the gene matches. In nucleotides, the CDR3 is TGTGCCAGCGCATCAGCTTCTCGGGACAGGAATTCACCCCTCCACTTT. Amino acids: CASASASRDRNSPLHF.

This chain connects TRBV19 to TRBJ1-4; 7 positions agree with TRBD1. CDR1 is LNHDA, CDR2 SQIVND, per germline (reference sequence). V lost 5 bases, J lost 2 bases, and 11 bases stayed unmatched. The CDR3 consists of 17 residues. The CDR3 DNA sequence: TGTGCCAGTAGTTCTAGTATAGGGGGCGAGACTAATGAAAAACTGTTTTTT. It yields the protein CASSSSIGGETNEKLFF.

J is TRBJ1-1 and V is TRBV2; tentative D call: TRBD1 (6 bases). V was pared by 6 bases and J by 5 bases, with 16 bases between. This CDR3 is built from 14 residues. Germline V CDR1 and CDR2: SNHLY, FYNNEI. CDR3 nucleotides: TGTGCCAGCAGCCAACAGGGTCAGGGGACTGAAGCTTTCTTT. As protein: CASSQQGQGTEAFF.

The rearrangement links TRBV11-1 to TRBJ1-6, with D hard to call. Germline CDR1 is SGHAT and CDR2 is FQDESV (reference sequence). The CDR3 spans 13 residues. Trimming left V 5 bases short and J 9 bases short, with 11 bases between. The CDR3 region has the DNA TGTGCCAGCAGCCCAATTCTCGGTTCACCCCTCCACTTT. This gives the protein CASSPILGSPLHF.

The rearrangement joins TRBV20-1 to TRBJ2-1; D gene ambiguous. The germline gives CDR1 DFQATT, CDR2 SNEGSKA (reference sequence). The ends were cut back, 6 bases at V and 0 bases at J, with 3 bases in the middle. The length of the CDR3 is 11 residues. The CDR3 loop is CSAASYNEQFF. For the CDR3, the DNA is TGCAGTGCGGCCTCCTACAATGAGCAGTTCTTC.

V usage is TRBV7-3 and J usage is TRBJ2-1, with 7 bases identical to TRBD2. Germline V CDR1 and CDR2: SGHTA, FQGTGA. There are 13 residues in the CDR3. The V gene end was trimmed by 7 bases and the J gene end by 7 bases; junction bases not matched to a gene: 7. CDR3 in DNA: TGTGCCAGCAATCGAGCGGGGATAAATGAGCAGTTCTTC. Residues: CASNRAGINEQFF.

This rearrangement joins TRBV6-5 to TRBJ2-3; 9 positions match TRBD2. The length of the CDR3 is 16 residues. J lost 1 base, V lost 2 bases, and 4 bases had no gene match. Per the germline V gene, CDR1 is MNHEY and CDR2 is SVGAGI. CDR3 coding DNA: TGTGCCAGCAGTTACCCAGCGGGGGGACGCACAGATACGCAGTATTTT. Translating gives CASSYPAGGRTDTQYF.

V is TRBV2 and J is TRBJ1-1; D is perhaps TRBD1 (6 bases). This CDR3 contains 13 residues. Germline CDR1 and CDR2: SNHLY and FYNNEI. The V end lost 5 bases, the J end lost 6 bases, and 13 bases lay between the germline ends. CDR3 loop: CASSMGGRAEAFF. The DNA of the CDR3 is TGTGCCAGCAGTATGGGGGGGCGGGCTGAAGCTTTCTTT. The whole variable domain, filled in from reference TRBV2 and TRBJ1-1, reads EPEVTQTPSHQVTQMGQEVILRCVPISNHLYFYWYRQILGQKVEFLVSFYNNEISEKSEIFDDQFSVERPDGSNFTLKIRSTKLEDSAMYFCASSMGGRAEAFFGQGTRLTVV.

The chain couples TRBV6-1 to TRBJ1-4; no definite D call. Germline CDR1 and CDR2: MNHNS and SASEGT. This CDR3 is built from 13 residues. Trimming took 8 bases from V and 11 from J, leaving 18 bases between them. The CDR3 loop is CASLTRPGGKLFF. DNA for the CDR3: TGTGCCAGCCTAACCCGACCCGGAGGCAAACTGTTTTTT.